This T cell receptor (beta chain) is from a study of tumour-infiltrating T cells in Burkitt lymphoma. In the study overall: Productive clonality predicted overall and progression-free survival.

The junction had 3 bases not matched to a gene; V was cut back by 3 bases and J by 2 bases. CDR3 size: 14 residues. From germline, CDR1 is LNHDA and CDR2 SQIVND (reference sequence). Libraries were prepared by immunoSEQ multiplex PCR; TCRdb keeps only in-frame clonotypes and omits some of them. This sample has roughly 8,500 clones, with less than 75% found just once. This TCR was recovered from a human donor with diffuse large B-cell lymphoma. The rearrangement links TRBV19 to TRBJ2-7, with TRBD1 matching 8 bases. The sequenced material came from tumor tissue. DNA for the CDR3: TGTGCCAGTAGTATCGGGACAGGAACCTACGAGCAGTACTTC. Protein product: CASSIGTGTYEQYF.